The T cell receptor (beta chain) under discussion was sequenced for a study of Graves' ophthalmopathy and Graves' hyperthyroidism. The CDR3 has 16 amino acids. Trimming cost V 10 bases and J 4 bases; bases outside gene matches: 15. In germline, CDR1 is ENHRY, CDR2 SYGVKD. The sequenced template was RNA, covering the TCR beta CDR3 region. The workflow started with a first-round RT-PCR run with HTBI primers and then moved on to a second-round multiplex PCR. Using its own MiXCR run on the multiplex PCR reads, TCRdb lists one record per CDR3 protein. This table holds roughly 500,000 distinct CDR3 sequences, around 15% found once. Lactation, pregnancy, uncontrolled infections and other autoimmune diseases were all grounds for excluding patients.

This TCR was sampled from a woman under 40 with Graves' ophthalmopathy. The gene calls are TRBV10-3 and TRBJ2-5; 10 bases are shared with TRBD1. Sequencing input: blood. CDR3 sequence: CASRDRGRWGLETQYF. The CDR3 DNA reads as TGTGCCAGCCGGGACAGGGGTAGGTGGGGATTAGAGACCCAGTACTTC.